The clone carrying this TCR beta chain was observed at least ten times. TCRdb fed the RT-PCR reads into MiXCR, producing one record per CDR3 protein. Of around 700,000 distinct CDR3 sequences listed, more than 13% were seen once; the top ten hold roughly 4%. CDR3 length: 16 amino acids. J gave up 2 bases and V 6 bases, and 10 bases lay outside the gene matches. This clonotype was obtained from a female donor in good health, serving as a healthy control. V usage is TRBV12-3 or TRBV12-4 and J usage is TRBJ1-1; 9 bases are shared with TRBD1. Sequenced: memory CD4+ T cells from blood. CDR3 in DNA: TGTGCCAGCAGGGGGAGGGACAGGGCGGGCAACACTGAAGCTTTCTTT. This gives the protein CASRGRDRAGNTEAFF.